This T cell receptor beta chain was profiled in a study of CD8 T cells in ankylosing spondylitis. Study-wide results and limits: Reportedly, disease-linked clones are significantly enriched in ankylosing spondylitis patients' matched synovial fluid. Prior literature has documented some motif variants in synovial fluid and blood from reactive arthritis. Among TCR beta sequences, a motif of several highly homologous variants appeared characteristic of ankylosing spondylitis blood.

This clonotype was seen just once. No antigen is known for it. For TCR beta, libraries came from quantitative 5'-RACE with molecular barcodes. TCRdb called the 5' RACE reads again in MiXCR, with one record for every CDR3 protein. Seen here are 150,000 to 200,000 distinct CDR3 sequences, roughly 18% observed once, and the top ten hold around 4.7%. The receptor was derived from a male donor aged 10 to 35 with ankylosing spondylitis or in good health (not recorded which). The material sequenced was blood, either unsorted or a sorted T cell fraction (not recorded which).

The DNA for the CDR3 is TGTGCCAGCAACCCGGGTCTGTCCTATGGCTACACCTTC. It yields the protein CASNPGLSYGYTF. The chain has TRBV12-3 or TRBV12-4 and TRBJ1-2; D gene unclear. This CDR3 spans 13 amino acids. Trimming removed 7 bases at V and 4 bases at J, with 13 bases between.